One and the same sample provided the 5 T cell receptor beta chains below, sequenced in a study of response to subunit inactivated influenza vaccine. TCRdb reprocessed the RT-PCR reads via MiXCR and lists one record per CDR3 protein. The sample lists hundreds of thousands of distinct CDR3 sequences; about 11% were seen once. This same sample was also part of a study on T cells expressing NK-cell markers. From that study: As the method of synthesis, 5'RACE template switching with UMIs yielded TCR beta cDNA.

This specimen consisted of PBMCs from blood, obtained on the day of vaccination. The receptors were gathered from a man between 45 and 60 years old who received an inactivated influenza vaccine.

This clonotype occurred many times. V is TRBV20-1 and J is TRBJ1-5, with a possible D match to TRBD1 (5 bases). The length of the CDR3 is 12 residues. Per the germline V gene, CDR1 is DFQATT and CDR2 is SNEGSKA (reference sequence). V lost 8 bases and J 8 bases, leaving 16 bases between the germline ends. CDR3 DNA sequence: TGCAGTACTCGGAGCCTCAGGGAGCCCCAGCATTTT. It codes for CSTRSLREPQHF.

Only a few counts were recorded for this clonotype. V gene TRBV3-1 combines with J gene TRBJ1-2; possibly TRBD1 for D (5 bases). The CDR3 length is 15 residues. V shed 4 bases and J shed 4 bases, with 16 bases lying between them. Germline lookup yields CDR1 LGHDT and CDR2 YNNKEL (reference sequence). CDR3 coding DNA: TGTGCCAGCAGCCCCCGACACGACAGACTCTATGGCTACACCTTC. This gives the protein CASSPRHDRLYGYTF. Full variable domain (remainder filled in from reference TRBV3-1 and TRBJ1-2): DTAVSQTPKYLVTQMGNDKSIKCEQNLGHDTMYWYKQDSKKFLKIMFSYNNKELIINETVPNRFSPKSPDKAHLNLHINSLELGDSAVYFCASSPRHDRLYGYTFGSGTRLTVV.

This clonotype has a handful of counts. This chain connects TRBV3-1 to TRBJ2-5; perhaps TRBD2 as D (6 bases). Per the germline V gene, CDR1 is LGHDT and CDR2 is YNNKEL (reference sequence). The CDR3 is 14 amino acids. V was shortened by 3 bases and J by 4 bases, with 12 bases between the two germline ends. CDR3 sequence reads: CASSQSGRGETQYF. DNA of the CDR3: TGTGCCAGCAGCCAGAGCGGGCGCGGAGAGACCCAGTACTTC.

A few counts support this clonotype. V is TRBV6-2 or TRBV6-3 and J is TRBJ2-6; D ambiguous. The CDR3 is 15 amino acids. Germline-derived CDR1 and CDR2 are MNHEY and SVGEGT. Deletions cut 6 bases from V and 0 bases from J, with 9 bases between. CDR3 sequence: CASSPDVSGANVLTF. In DNA form, the CDR3 reads TGTGCCAGCAGCCCGGACGTCTCTGGGGCCAACGTCCTGACTTTC.

This chain links TRBV4-1 with TRBJ1-4; D unresolved. The CDR3 runs 16 residues. V was clipped by 1 base and J by 0 bases, with 9 bases between them. Per germline, CDR1 MGHRA and CDR2 YSYEKL. The CDR3 region has the DNA TGCGCCAGCAGCCAAGCCCGAATTGCAACTAATGAAAAACTGTTTTTT. Protein product: CASSQARIATNEKLFF.